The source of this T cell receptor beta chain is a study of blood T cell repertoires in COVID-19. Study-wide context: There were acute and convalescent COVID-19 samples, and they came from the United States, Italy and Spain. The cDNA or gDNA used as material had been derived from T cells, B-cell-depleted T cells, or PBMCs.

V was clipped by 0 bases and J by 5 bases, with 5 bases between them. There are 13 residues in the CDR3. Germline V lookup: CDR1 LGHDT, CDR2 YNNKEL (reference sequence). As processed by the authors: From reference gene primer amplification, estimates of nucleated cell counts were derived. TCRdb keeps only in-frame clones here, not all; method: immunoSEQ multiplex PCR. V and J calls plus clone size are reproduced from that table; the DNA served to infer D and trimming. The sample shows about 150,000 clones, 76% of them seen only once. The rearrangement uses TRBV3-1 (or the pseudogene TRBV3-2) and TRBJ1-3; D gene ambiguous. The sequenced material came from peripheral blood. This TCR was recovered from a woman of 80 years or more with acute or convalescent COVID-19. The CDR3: CASSQDLRNTIYF. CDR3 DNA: TGTGCCAGCAGCCAAGATCTAAGAAACACCATATATTTT.